This is a list of T cell receptor beta chains from one sample in a study of identical twins. TCRdb reanalysed the 5' RACE reads using MiXCR and keeps one entry per CDR3 protein. The table records roughly 690,000 distinct CDR3 sequences, about 20% of them present only once. This same sample was also part of a study on T cells expressing NK-cell markers.

The sequenced material came from PBMCs. Every receptor here comes from a woman under 30 in good health. Both conserved end residues are part of each CDR3. D genes are given only for firm matches. Only some rows state a clone size, as once, few, many or a class for expanded clones.

V	D	size	J	CDR3	DNA
TRBV5-1	TRBD2	.	TRBJ2-1	CASSLWGTSGKFF	TGCGCCAGCAGCTTGTGGGGGACTAGCGGGAAGTTCTTC
TRBV9	TRBD1	.	TRBJ2-1	CASSVAGQGNEQFF	TGTGCCAGCAGCGTGGCGGGACAGGGCAATGAGCAGTTCTTC
TRBV10-3	.	.	TRBJ1-5	CAISGVSNQPQHF	TGTGCCATCTCGGGGGTTAGCAATCAGCCCCAGCATTTT
TRBV7-2	TRBD2	.	TRBJ2-2	CASSFPKGGPGELFF	TGTGCCAGCAGCTTCCCCAAGGGAGGGCCCGGGGAGCTGTTTTTT
TRBV7-9	.	.	TRBJ2-7	CASSFADPNYEQYF	TGTGCCAGCAGCTTCGCGGACCCCAATTACGAGCAGTACTTC
TRBV2	.	.	TRBJ1-2	CASPDINYGYTF	TGTGCCAGCCCAGACATTAACTATGGCTACACCTTC
TRBV6-5	.	once	TRBJ2-1	CASSYVRQYNEQFF	TGTGCCAGCAGTTACGTAAGGCAGTACAATGAGCAGTTCTTC
TRBV5-5	.	few	TRBJ1-1	CASSATGGDAFF	TGTGCCAGCAGCGCAACGGGGGGTGATGCTTTCTTT
TRBV27	.	many	TRBJ2-1	CASGLSSYNEQFF	TGTGCCAGCGGGTTAAGCTCCTACAATGAGCAGTTCTTC
TRBV2	.	many	TRBJ2-1	CASSGNERGEQFF	TGTGCCAGCAGCGGGAACGAGAGGGGTGAGCAGTTCTTC
TRBV19	.	many	TRBJ2-1	CASTISSYNEQFF	TGTGCCAGTACGATAAGCTCCTACAATGAGCAGTTCTTC
TRBV5-1	.	few	TRBJ2-7	CASSLFREYEQYF	TGCGCCAGCAGCTTGTTCAGGGAGTACGAGCAGTACTTC
TRBV12-3/TRBV12-4	TRBD1	.	TRBJ2-7	CASSSPGTGVIGGEQYF	TGTGCCAGCAGTTCGCCTGGGACAGGGGTAATAGGAGGCGAGCAGTACTTC
TRBV10-2	TRBD2	.	TRBJ2-1	CASSDLAGVKYEQFF	TGCGCCAGCAGTGATCTAGCGGGAGTGAAGTATGAGCAGTTCTTC
TRBV5-1	.	.	TRBJ2-5	CASSLLPGETQYF	TGCGCCAGCAGCTTGCTTCCGGGAGAGACCCAGTACTTC
TRBV7-9	TRBD1	.	TRBJ2-7	CASTKGDSTYEQYF	TGTGCCAGCACCAAGGGGGACAGCACCTACGAGCAGTACTTC
TRBV12-3/TRBV12-4	.	few	TRBJ1-5	CASSLIGETKPQHF	TGTGCCAGCAGTTTAATCGGGGAGACGAAGCCCCAGCATTTT
TRBV29-1	.	many	TRBJ1-2	CSVEQWDTYGYTF	TGCAGCGTTGAACAGTGGGACACCTATGGCTACACCTTC
TRBV6-2/TRBV6-3	.	.	TRBJ2-1	CASSYRSSYNEQFF	TGTGCCAGCAGTTACCGGAGCTCCTACAATGAGCAGTTCTTC
TRBV12-3/TRBV12-4	.	many	TRBJ1-1	CASRTDRNTEAFF	TGTGCCAGCAGGACGGACAGGAACACTGAAGCTTTCTTT
TRBV2	.	few	TRBJ2-7	CAGRTGYEQYF	TGTGCCGGTCGGACGGGCTACGAGCAGTACTTC
TRBV10-3	TRBD2	.	TRBJ2-1	CAISDPTSGGNEQFF	TGTGCCATCAGTGACCCGACTAGCGGGGGTAATGAGCAGTTCTTC
TRBV5-4	.	many	TRBJ1-2	CASSLGLPANYGYTF	TGTGCCAGCAGCTTGGGACTACCAGCTAACTATGGCTACACCTTC
TRBV9	.	.	TRBJ2-1	CASSVPRDFHNEQFF	TGTGCCAGCAGCGTACCTCGGGACTTCCACAATGAGCAGTTCTTC
TRBV9	.	.	TRBJ1-2	CASSVGGRSPANYGYTF	TGTGCCAGCAGCGTGGGGGGGCGATCCCCAGCTAACTATGGCTACACCTTC
TRBV7-8	TRBD1	.	TRBJ2-3	CASSLTGGMSPDTQYF	TGTGCCAGCAGCTTAACAGGGGGAATGAGTCCAGATACGCAGTATTTT
TRBV4-1	.	few	TRBJ2-7	CASSQVTGYSYEQYF	TGCGCCAGCAGCCAGGTAACAGGTTACTCCTACGAGCAGTACTTC
TRBV20-1	TRBD2	few	TRBJ2-5	CSARLVPRTSGDKQETQYF	TGCAGTGCTAGATTAGTCCCCAGGACTAGCGGGGACAAACAAGAGACCCAGTACTTC
TRBV20-1	.	few	TRBJ2-3	CSAVSMDTQYF	TGCAGTGCGGTATCGATGGATACGCAGTATTTT
TRBV7-9	TRBD1	.	TRBJ2-5	CASSLEGRGRLETQYF	TGTGCCAGCAGCTTAGAGGGCAGGGGGCGATTGGAGACCCAGTACTTC
TRBV6-2/TRBV6-3	.	.	TRBJ2-2	CASRVGSNTGELFF	TGTGCCAGCAGGGTGGGATCGAACACCGGGGAGCTGTTTTTT
TRBV7-8	.	few	TRBJ2-3	CASLDEFTDTQYF	TGTGCCAGCCTGGATGAGTTCACAGATACGCAGTATTTT
TRBV27	.	few	TRBJ2-1	CASSHVPAPWGEQFF	TGTGCCAGCAGTCATGTACCTGCCCCATGGGGTGAGCAGTTCTTC
TRBV5-1	TRBD1	.	TRBJ1-6	CASKFDREGNSPLHF	TGCGCCAGCAAATTCGACAGGGAGGGGAATTCACCCCTCCACTTT
TRBV7-3	.	.	TRBJ2-1	CASSIRDNEQFF	TGTGCCAGCAGCATCCGGGACAATGAGCAGTTCTTC
TRBV20-1	TRBD2	.	TRBJ2-2	CSARVARGGGELFF	TGCAGTGCTAGAGTAGCGCGGGGGGGCGGGGAGCTGTTTTTT
TRBV20-1	.	few	TRBJ1-1	CSARISPEAFF	TGCAGTGCTAGAATCTCCCCTGAAGCTTTCTTT
TRBV4-3	TRBD2	.	TRBJ2-1	CASSQVQASGRDEQFF	TGCGCCAGCAGCCAAGTGCAGGCTAGCGGGAGGGATGAGCAGTTCTTC
TRBV2	.	.	TRBJ2-6	CASSRTDSGANVLTF	TGTGCCAGCAGTCGCACAGACTCTGGGGCCAACGTCCTGACTTTC
TRBV20-1	.	many	TRBJ1-2	CSARTGYGYTF	TGCAGTGCTAGAACCGGCTATGGCTACACCTTC
TRBV4-3	.	few	TRBJ2-7	CASSQDVTASYEQYF	TGCGCCAGCAGCCAAGACGTGACAGCCTCCTACGAGCAGTACTTC
TRBV7-9	.	.	TRBJ2-7	CASLAGSKGHEQYF	TGTGCCAGTCTTGCAGGGTCGAAGGGGCACGAGCAGTACTTC
TRBV20-1	TRBD2	many	TRBJ2-3	CSAGRLAGVADTQYF	TGCAGTGCTGGCCGACTAGCGGGGGTAGCGGATACGCAGTATTTT
TRBV12-3/TRBV12-4	.	many	TRBJ1-4	CASSSQEFNEKLFF	TGTGCCAGCAGTTCCCAGGAATTCAATGAAAAACTGTTTTTT
TRBV5-5	.	few	TRBJ2-3	CASSFGAADTQYF	TGTGCCAGCAGCTTTGGAGCGGCCGATACGCAGTATTTT